The present TCR beta chain was sequenced within a study of CD8+CD57+ T cells in acquired aplastic anemia. As for this clonotype: The junction departs from germline at one end; a sequencing error may be responsible.

Researchers used genomic DNA as the template to profile TCR beta VDJ and CDR3. Each CDR3 protein gets one entry after TCRdb re-called the reads with MiXCR. The data contain 400,000 to 450,000 distinct CDR3 sequences, 65% to 75% of them singletons. CDR3 size: 13 residues. The germline gives CDR1 SGHTS, CDR2 YDEGEE. This chain uses TRBV5-8 with TRBJ1-2; D is uncertain. The source is a human donor in good health, serving as a control. The material sequenced was sorted CD4+, CD8+, or CD8+CD57+ T cells (not recorded which) from PBMCs. This chain's CDR3 is CASSLGSVSGYIF. The CDR3 nucleotides are TGTGCCAGCAGCTTGGGATCCGTCAGCGGCTACATCTTC.